The next 21 T cell receptor beta chains were all read from a single sample in a study of Graves' ophthalmopathy and Graves' hyperthyroidism. The authors amplified TCR beta CDR3 regions, and they did so from RNA transcripts for repertoire sequencing. Second-round multiplex PCR came after a first-round RT-PCR that employed HTBI primers. TCRdb redid the calling of the multiplex PCR reads with MiXCR, one entry per CDR3 protein. This table holds around 1,200,000 distinct CDR3 sequences, roughly 35% found once. Material for sequencing was peripheral blood or thyroid tissue (not recorded which). These receptor sequences come from an adult man with Graves' hyperthyroidism.

This clonotype was seen only once. At one end the junction does not follow the germline gene, possibly because of a read error. The chain employs TRBV10-3 and TRBJ2-6; 8 bases are shared with TRBD1. This CDR3 is built from 16 residues. Germline CDR1 and CDR2: ENHRY and SYGVKD. For the CDR3, the DNA is TGTGCCAGCAGTGGACAGGGACTCTCTGGGGCCAACGTCCTGACTTTC. Translating gives CASSGQGLSGANVLTF.

This clonotype was detected a few times. V and J are TRBV5-1 and TRBJ1-1; D call uncertain. The CDR3 is 14 amino acids. Germline V gene data show CDR1 as SGHRS and CDR2 as YFSETQ. V lost 0 bases and J 9 bases, leaving 15 bases between the germline ends. CDR3 residues: CASSLVRGMGKAFF. The DNA of the CDR3 is TGCGCCAGCAGCTTGGTCCGGGGTATGGGGAAAGCTTTCTTT.

This clonotype was recorded a few times. This sequence joins TRBV7-2 and TRBJ1-4, with D perhaps matching TRBD1 (5 bases). Germline V gives CDR1 SGHTA, CDR2 FQGNSA. This CDR3 has 14 amino acids. Deletions cut 4 bases from V and 5 bases from J, with 11 bases between. The CDR3 loop reads CASSSPGGNEKLFF. As DNA, the CDR3 is TGTGCCAGCAGCTCCCCGGGGGGGAATGAAAAACTGTTTTTT.

The V and J genes are TRBV7-2 and TRBJ1-1; 10 bases match TRBD1. CDR1 SGHTA and CDR2 FQGNSA come from the germline V gene. Trimming cost V 5 bases and J 1 base; bases outside gene matches: 10. This CDR3 has 17 residues. CDR3 nucleotides: TGTGCCAGCAGCCAGGGGGGGGACAGGGGTACGAACACTGAAGCTTTCTTT. Its protein product is CASSQGGDRGTNTEAFF.

This clonotype was seen more than once but under ten times. The V gene is TRBV7-2, the J gene TRBJ1-3; TRBD1 might be the D (6 bases). This CDR3 comprises 15 residues. Germline V CDR1 and CDR2: SGHTA, FQGNSA. Between the trimmed V and J ends, which lost 4 bases and 0 bases, there was a span of 10 bases. The CDR3: CASSSGQHSGNTIYF. CDR3 bases: TGTGCCAGCAGCTCCGGACAGCACTCTGGAAACACCATATATTTT. The whole variable domain, remainder taken from reference TRBV7-2 and TRBJ1-3, is GAGVSQSPSNKVTEKGKDVELRCDPISGHTALYWYRQSLGQGLEFLIYFQGNSAPDKSGLPSDRFSAERTGGSVSTLTIQRTQQEDSAVYLCASSSGQHSGNTIYFGEGSWLTVV.

This clonotype has a handful of counts. V gene TRBV25-1 combines with J gene TRBJ2-7; TRBD1 matches 7 bases. Germline V gene lookup returns CDR1 MGHDK and CDR2 SYGVNS. This CDR3 comprises 14 residues. The V segment lost 5 bases and the J segment 2 bases; nucleotides outside the gene matches: 6. The CDR3 region has the DNA TGTGCCAGCAGTTACACCGGACAGGCCTACGAGCAGTACTTC. Its protein product is CASSYTGQAYEQYF.

The J gene is TRBJ1-4, the V gene TRBV4-2; weak D call: TRBD1 (6 bases). CDR1 is LGHNA, CDR2 YNFKEQ, per germline. Trimming removed 5 bases at V and 7 bases at J, with 23 bases between. The CDR3 consists of 17 residues. This chain's CDR3 is CASSLGLLDSGGEKLFF. CDR3 DNA: TGTGCCAGCAGCTTAGGCTTATTGGACAGCGGGGGTGAAAAACTGTTTTTT.

The gene calls are TRBV2 and TRBJ1-2; perhaps TRBD1 as D (5 bases). Per germline, CDR1 SNHLY and CDR2 FYNNEI. The V end was cut by 3 bases, the J end by 2 bases, with 16 bases between. CDR3 length: 16 amino acids. This CDR3 reads CASSDRAGPRNYGYTF. Written as DNA, the CDR3 is TGTGCCAGCAGTGACAGGGCAGGCCCTAGAAACTATGGCTACACCTTC.

The table lists this clonotype with many counts. The rearrangement uses TRBV20-1 and TRBJ2-5; 10 bases match TRBD2. J was trimmed by 5 bases and V by 0 bases; bases with no gene match: 9. CDR1 and CDR2 from the germline V gene are DFQATT and SNEGSKA (reference sequence). The CDR3 extends over 16 amino acids. The DNA for the CDR3 is TGCAGTGCTAGAGATTCTAGCGGGAGATCGGGGGAGACCCAGTACTTC. Translating gives CSARDSSGRSGETQYF.

The rearrangement uses TRBV2 and TRBJ1-2; a weak D match, TRBD1 (5 bases). CDR1 is SNHLY, CDR2 FYNNEI, per germline. V was clipped by 8 bases and J by 0 bases, with 16 bases between them. The CDR3 spans 15 residues. The CDR3 nucleotides read TGTGCCAGCTCCGAGACAGTGGGAGCTAACTATGGCTACACCTTC. The encoded protein is CASSETVGANYGYTF. The full variable domain, completed using reference TRBV2 and TRBJ1-2, is EPEVTQTPSHQVTQMGQEVILRCVPISNHLYFYWYRQILGQKVEFLVSFYNNEISEKSEIFDDQFSVERPDGSNFTLKIRSTKLEDSAMYFCASSETVGANYGYTFGSGTRLTVV.

This clonotype was counted at least ten times. The V gene is TRBV19, the J gene TRBJ2-2, with D perhaps matching TRBD1 (6 bases). CDR3 length: 14 amino acids. Trimming pared 5 bases from V and 5 bases from J, leaving 12 bases between. CDR1 and CDR2 from the germline V gene are LNHDA and SQIVND (reference sequence). The CDR3 protein is CASSEQGVTGELFF. The CDR3 DNA reads as TGTGCCAGTAGTGAACAGGGCGTAACCGGGGAGCTGTTTTTT.

About this clonotype: A much bigger clone sits one base away, suggesting this may be a read error. This chain connects TRBV7-2 to TRBJ2-7, with 14 bases fitting TRBD2. The CDR3 runs 14 residues. Trimming took 4 bases from V and 4 from J; bases not matched to a gene: 0. Germline CDR1 is SGHTA and CDR2 is FQGNSA. CDR3 amino acids: CASSWTSGRYEQYF. The CDR3 DNA follows: TGTGCCAGCAGCTGGACTAGCGGGAGGTACGAGCAGTACTTC.

This clonotype was seen repeatedly, ten times or more. This CDR3 reads CASKQRAGGGAETQYF. The DNA of the CDR3 is TGTGCCAGCAAGCAAAGGGCTGGCGGGGGTGCAGAGACCCAGTACTTC. The gene calls are TRBV7-2 and TRBJ2-5, with TRBD2 identical over 7 bases. In germline, CDR1 is SGHTA, CDR2 FQGNSA. CDR3 length: 16 residues. Trimming took 7 bases from V and 4 from J; bases not matched to a gene: 15.

This clonotype was counted between two and nine times. This sequence joins TRBV5-1 and TRBJ2-7; D is tentatively TRBD1 or TRBD2 (7 bases each). Germline V gives CDR1 SGHRS, CDR2 YFSETQ. The CDR3 has 15 residues. Deletions cut 0 bases from V and 3 bases from J, with 13 bases between. The CDR3 DNA follows: TGCGCCAGCAGCTTGGAGGGGAGGGGGCTCTACGAGCAGTACTTC. It is translated as CASSLEGRGLYEQYF.

As concerns this clonotype: It may be a read error: a sequence one base away is much more abundant. This chain uses TRBV20-1 with TRBJ1-5; D remains unclear. The CDR3 spans 15 residues. Germline V CDR1 and CDR2: DFQATT, SNEGSKA (reference sequence). The CDR3 DNA sequence: TGCGGTGCTAGTATCAGGCGGCAGAGTAATCAGCCCCAGCATTTT. Encoded protein: CGASIRRQSNQPQHF.

This clonotype was detected ten times or more. This chain uses TRBV7-6 with TRBJ2-7, with 10 bases lining up with TRBD2. This CDR3 has 13 residues. Germline trimming cut 1 base from V and 10 bases from J; bases unmatched to any gene: 4. CDR1 is SGHVS and CDR2 is FNYEAQ in the germline V gene. The CDR3, as DNA: TGTGCCAGCAGCTTAGAGCCTAGCGGGAGCCAGTACTTC. Protein sequence: CASSLEPSGSQYF.

This clonotype is a singleton in its sample. Being one base from a much bigger clone, this may be a read error. The CDR3 DNA reads as TGTGCCAGCAGCTTAGGGACTACCTACAATGAGCAGTACTTC. This encodes CASSLGTTYNEQYF. The genes are TRBV7-6 and TRBJ2-7; D is perhaps TRBD2 (6 bases). This CDR3 comprises 14 residues. Germline assignment: CDR1 SGHVS and CDR2 FNYEAQ. V lost 1 base and J lost 7, with 14 bases in between. The full variable domain, completed using reference TRBV7-6 and TRBJ2-7, is GAGVSQSPRYKVTKRGQDVALRCDPISGHVSLYWYRQALGQGPEFLTYFNYEAQQDKSGLPNDRFSAERPEGSISTLTIQRTEQRDSAMYRCASSLGTTYNEQYFGPGTRLTVT.

The rearrangement links TRBV7-9 to TRBJ1-2; D remains unclear. Per germline, CDR1 SEHNR and CDR2 FQNEAQ (reference sequence). This CDR3 is built from 12 residues. Trimming shortened V by 11 bases and J by 2 bases, and 12 bases separated the two germline ends. CDR3 sequence (DNA): TGTGCCGGCACCGAGGCAAACTATGGCTACACCTTC. It yields the protein CAGTEANYGYTF.

In this sample, this clonotype turned up once. The chain carries TRBV7-9 and TRBJ2-7; TRBD2 might be the D (6 bases). Germline V gene lookup returns CDR1 SEHNR and CDR2 FQNEAQ (reference sequence). The CDR3 sequence is 14 residues long. The V gene lost 5 bases and the J gene lost 0 bases, with 11 bases spanning the gap. The CDR3 bases are TGTGCCAGCAGCCCGGGAGTCGTCTCCTACGAGCAGTACTTC. It specifies CASSPGVVSYEQYF.

This clonotype was recorded once. With a much larger clone just one base away, this may be a read error. J is TRBJ1-1 and V is TRBV27; the D is unclear. This CDR3 region has 12 residues. Looked up from germline, CDR1 is MNHEY and CDR2 is SMNVEV (reference sequence). The CDR3 DNA reads TGTGCCGGCAGTAGGATAAGCGGTGAAGCTTTCTTT. This sequence encodes CAGSRISGEAFF.

This clonotype was recorded many times. This rearrangement joins TRBV12-5 to TRBJ1-2; the D is unclear. The V end lost 4 bases, the J end lost 0 bases, and 3 bases lay between the germline ends. The CDR3 is 12 amino acids. The germline V gene has CDR1 LGHNT and CDR2 FRNRAP. The DNA of the CDR3 is TGTGCTAGTGGTTCTTCTAACTATGGCTACACCTTC. Translation gives CASGSSNYGYTF.